What follows are 13 T cell receptor beta chains derived from one specimen sequenced in a study of human T cells and chemical hapten exposure. As for time point: healthy volunteer bleed at 6 weeks. Whole blood that had not been fractionated was the source of extracted total RNA. MiXCR, applied by TCRdb to the RACE reads, yields one record per CDR3 protein. This table holds about 65,000 distinct CDR3 sequences, around 6.1% found once. The sequenced sample consisted of whole blood. These receptors were taken from a female donor in good health. Some clones in this sample may be carry-over from other donors' samples.

The sample holds many counts of this clonotype. This chain uses TRBV29-1 with TRBJ2-7; 10 positions match TRBD1. Germline CDR1 and CDR2: SQVTM and ANQGSEA. Trimming took 4 bases from V and 7 from J; bases not matched to a gene: 7. The CDR3 runs to 13 residues. Here the CDR3 DNA reads TGCAGCGTTGGACAGGGGGCTTCGGGAGAGCAGTACTTC. It yields the protein CSVGQGASGEQYF.

This clonotype occurred many times. The V gene is TRBV5-4, the J gene TRBJ2-7, with a possible D match to TRBD2 (6 bases). Looked up from germline, CDR1 is SGHNT and CDR2 is YYREEE (reference sequence). The V end was cut by 3 bases, the J end by 7 bases, with 14 bases between. This CDR3 spans 13 amino acids. The CDR3 is CASSSPLAPEQYF. CDR3 nucleotide sequence: TGTGCCAGCAGCTCACCACTAGCTCCGGAGCAGTACTTC.

The chain uses TRBV28 and TRBJ1-5; TRBD1 might be the D (6 bases). The CDR3 sequence is 14 residues long. Trimming took off 6 bases at V and 4 bases at J, with 13 bases between the two ends. Germline V gene lookup returns CDR1 MDHEN and CDR2 SYDVKM. CDR3 amino acids: CASSKGQINQPQHF. As DNA, the CDR3 is TGTGCCAGCAGCAAAGGACAGATAAATCAGCCCCAGCATTTT.

Points on this clonotype: The junction shows a germline mismatch at one end, possibly a read error. V gene TRBV29-1 combines with J gene TRBJ2-5; D is ambiguous. This CDR3 has 12 amino acids. The germline CDR1 and CDR2 sequences are SQVTM and ANQGSEA. DNA for the CDR3: TGCAGCGTTGCCCGGTTACAAGAGACCCAGTGCTTC. Its translation is CSVARLQETQCF.

This clonotype came up many times. The gene calls are TRBV5-1 and TRBJ2-3, with a weak D call TRBD2 (6 bases). Looked up from germline, CDR1 is SGHRS and CDR2 is YFSETQ. The CDR3 covers 14 residues. V was pared by 7 bases and J by 3 bases, with 15 bases between. DNA for the CDR3: TGCGCCAGCGGACCCCAGACTAGTACAGATACGCAGTATTTT. The encoded protein is CASGPQTSTDTQYF.

Comments on this clonotype: A much larger clone differs from this one at a single base, so this may be a read error. This CDR3 fails to terminate in the conserved phenylalanine or tryptophan, so it likely reflects a read error. The chain carries TRBV9 and TRBJ2-3; D perhaps matches TRBD1 (5 bases). V lost 0 bases to trimming and J lost 2 bases, with 7 bases between them. The CDR3 covers 14 residues. Looked up from germline, CDR1 is SGDLS and CDR2 is YYNGEE. CDR3 DNA sequence: TGTGCCAGCAGCGTAGCAGGGCACACAGATACGCAGTATTAT. It encodes CASSVAGHTDTQYY.

This clonotype has a count of ten or more. This sequence joins TRBV7-9 and TRBJ1-2, with a weak D call TRBD1 (5 bases). There are 15 residues in the CDR3. Germline CDR1 reads SEHNR; CDR2 reads FQNEAQ (reference sequence). Trimming took off 6 bases at V and 6 bases at J, with 20 bases between the two ends. Here the CDR3 reads CASSWRAQGWDGYTF. DNA of the CDR3: TGTGCCAGCAGTTGGCGGGCGCAGGGATGGGATGGCTACACCTTC. The complete variable domain, with remaining parts taken from reference TRBV7-9 and TRBJ1-2, reads DTGVSQNPRHKITKRGQNVTFRCDPISEHNRLYWYRQTLGQGPEFLTYFQNEAQLEKSRLLSDRFSAERPKGSFSTLEIQRTEQGDSAMYLCASSWRAQGWDGYTFGSGTRLTVV.

This chain links TRBV12-3 or TRBV12-4 with TRBJ1-4; 8 nucleotides align to TRBD1. Losses at the gene ends were 6 bases for V and 3 bases for J; bases not matched to a gene: 6. The CDR3 sequence is 15 residues long. CDR3 in DNA: TGTGCCAGCAGGCCGCCGGGACAGGCTAATGAAAAACTGTTTTTT. It yields the protein CASRPPGQANEKLFF.

This clonotype was found a few times. V gene TRBV20-1 combines with J gene TRBJ2-7; 11 positions agree with TRBD2. The CDR3 has 15 residues. Losses at the gene ends were 3 bases for V and 4 bases for J; bases not matched to a gene: 8. Germline values: CDR1 DFQATT, CDR2 SNEGSKA (reference sequence). CDR3 in amino acids: CSARKLLAGGYEQYF. The CDR3, as DNA: TGCAGTGCTAGGAAGTTGCTAGCGGGAGGATACGAGCAGTACTTC.

This clonotype was detected many times. The chain is built from TRBV2 and TRBJ2-5; possible D gene TRBD1, 6 bases. This CDR3 is 12 amino acids long. Germline CDR1 SNHLY, CDR2 FYNNEI. The V and J ends lost 6 bases and 8 bases respectively, with 13 bases between them. The CDR3: CASRTGLPTQYF. CDR3 coding DNA: TGTGCCAGCAGGACAGGCCTCCCTACCCAGTACTTC.

This clonotype was counted many times. The rearrangement uses TRBV29-1 and TRBJ2-3; 8 nucleotides agree with TRBD1. Germline loops: CDR1 SQVTM, CDR2 ANQGSEA. After removal of 7 bases from V and 4 bases from J, the junction contained 7 bases not matched to a gene. This CDR3 region has 13 residues. The CDR3 loop is CSGRQGTSDTQYF. DNA of the CDR3: TGCAGCGGGAGACAGGGGACTTCAGATACGCAGTATTTT.

This clonotype occurred many times. The rearrangement uses TRBV7-9 and TRBJ2-7; 15 positions agree with TRBD2. The CDR3 has 15 residues. Germline loops: CDR1 SEHNR, CDR2 FQNEAQ (reference sequence). Germline trimming cut 2 bases from V and 6 bases from J; bases unmatched to any gene: 2. The CDR3 DNA reads as TGTGCCAGCAGCTTACCGGGACTAGCGGGAGGCGAGCAGTACTTC. As protein: CASSLPGLAGGEQYF. The full variable domain, its missing parts supplied by reference TRBV7-9 and TRBJ2-7, is DTGVSQNPRHKITKRGQNVTFRCDPISEHNRLYWYRQTLGQGPEFLTYFQNEAQLEKSRLLSDRFSAERPKGSFSTLEIQRTEQGDSAMYLCASSLPGLAGGEQYFGPGTRLTVT.

The rearrangement uses TRBV2 and TRBJ2-7, with D possibly TRBD2 on 5 matching bases. Germline assignment: CDR1 SNHLY and CDR2 FYNNEI. V was cut by 6 bases and J by 4 bases, with 10 bases left in between. CDR3 length equals 12 residues. The CDR3 is CASRGRGYEQYF. As DNA, the CDR3 is TGTGCCAGCAGAGGTCGGGGTTACGAGCAGTACTTC.